The entry below gives a single TCR beta chain sequence along with its context. This sample is part of a study of blood T cell repertoires in COVID-19. Overall study: Researchers got acute and convalescent COVID-19 samples from the United States, Italy and Spain. Nucleic acid was either cDNA or gDNA, and it came from T cells, B-cell-depleted T cells, or PBMCs.

Trimming took off 1 base at V and 4 bases at J, with 7 bases between the two ends. Germline values: CDR1 SEHNR, CDR2 FQNEAQ (reference sequence). The CDR3 consists of 14 residues. Generated by immunoSEQ multiplex PCR, the TCRdb table keeps only in-frame clones and is missing some. The sample consists of about 230,000 clones, around four fifths of them appearing once. Sequenced sample: peripheral blood. The rearrangement joins TRBV7-9 to TRBJ1-4; D is unresolved. This receptor was obtained from a man aged 40-49 years with acute or convalescent COVID-19. The CDR3 sequence is CASSLVQFNEKLFF. CDR3 sequence (DNA): TGTGCCAGCAGCTTAGTTCAGTTTAATGAAAAACTGTTTTTT.